The clone carrying this TCR beta chain was seen only once. The data were taken from a study of control samples from healthy donors and cancer patients. The protocol was immunoSEQ multiplex PCR, while the TCRdb copy is restricted to in-frame clones and leaves out a portion. The data hold over 150,000 clones, with over 80% observed a single time. Germline trimming cut 3 bases from V and 2 bases from J; bases unmatched to any gene: 11. The V gene's germline CDR1 is SGHDT and CDR2 YYEEEE. CDR3 size: 17 residues. Specimen: blood. The receptor was derived from a man aged 18 to 30 in good health. The rearrangement links TRBV5-6 to TRBJ2-3, with 8 positions matching TRBD1. CDR3 in amino acids: CASSWRGQAKFTDTQYF. CDR3 in DNA: TGTGCCAGCAGCTGGAGGGGACAGGCTAAATTCACAGATACGCAGTATTTT.